The 28 T cell receptor beta chains reported below all come from one sample, sequenced in a study of CD8 T cells in ankylosing spondylitis. Whole-study findings and limits: There was a TCR beta motif, made of eight highly homologous variants, that appeared characteristic of ankylosing spondylitis blood.

TCRdb analysed the 5' RACE reads with MiXCR anew, one entry per CDR3 protein. This table has 330,000 or so distinct CDR3 sequences, less than 10% appearing once. No antigen is known for these receptors. Sequencing was carried out using blood, either unsorted or a sorted T cell fraction (not recorded which). Receptors were obtained from a male donor with ankylosing spondylitis.

There are a few counts of this clonotype. The V gene is TRBV20-1, the J gene TRBJ2-7; 7 bases agree with TRBD1. Germline V lookup: CDR1 DFQATT, CDR2 SNEGSKA (reference sequence). V lost 4 bases and J lost 2; bases outside the gene matches: 14. The CDR3 is made up of 16 amino acids. This CDR3 reads CSATIPRQGATYEQYF. The CDR3 region has the DNA TGCAGTGCTACGATCCCTCGACAGGGTGCGACCTACGAGCAGTACTTC.

The rearrangement links TRBV24-1 to TRBJ2-1; tentatively, D is TRBD2 (6 bases). Trimming took off 4 bases at V and 6 bases at J, with 15 bases between the two ends. This CDR3 region has 15 residues. Germline V gene data show CDR1 as KGHDR and CDR2 as SFDVKD. CDR3 protein: CATSDPRGAGNEQFF. The CDR3 DNA reads TGTGCCACCAGTGACCCCCGCGGGGCAGGCAATGAGCAGTTCTTC.

DNA of the CDR3: TGTGCCAGCAGTGCCCGGGAAGAGCAGTTCTTC. This translates into CASSAREEQFF. V gene TRBV27 combines with J gene TRBJ2-1; possibly TRBD2 for D (5 bases). V was shortened by 5 bases and J by 10 bases, with 9 bases between the two germline ends. Per the germline V gene, CDR1 is MNHEY and CDR2 is SMNVEV (reference sequence). There are 11 residues in the CDR3.

This clonotype showed up many times. The DNA of the CDR3 is TGCAGCGCGTTTCGGACAAGCTCCTACAATGAGCAGTTCTTC. The encoded protein is CSAFRTSSYNEQFF. The V and J genes are TRBV29-1 and TRBJ2-1; tentative D call: TRBD1 (5 bases). Trimming removed 7 bases from V and 0 bases from J, with 13 bases in between. Germline V gives CDR1 SQVTM, CDR2 ANQGSEA. The CDR3 is 14 amino acids.

This clonotype appeared a few times. The V gene is TRBV5-1, the J gene TRBJ2-5, with TRBD2 matching over 9 bases. V dropped 2 bases and J dropped 4; count of bases not matched to a gene: 9. Germline values: CDR1 SGHRS, CDR2 YFSETQ. The CDR3 loop spans 16 amino acids. This CDR3 reads CASSFPLAGAAETQYF. The DNA of the CDR3 is TGCGCCAGCAGCTTCCCCTTAGCGGGAGCGGCAGAGACCCAGTACTTC. Supplemented by reference TRBV5-1 and TRBJ2-5, the full variable domain reads KAGVTQTPRYLIKTRGQQVTLSCSPISGHRSVSWYQQTPGQGLQFLFEYFSETQRNKGNFPGRFSGRQFSNSRSEMNVSTLELGDSALYLCASSFPLAGAAETQYFGPGTRLLVL.

This clonotype has at least ten counts. This chain uses TRBV5-5 with TRBJ2-1; D uncertain. The CDR3 is 15 amino acids. Germline V CDR1 and CDR2: SGHKS, YYEKEE (reference sequence). V lost 0 bases and J lost 5, with 12 bases in between. In DNA form, the CDR3 reads TGTGCCAGCAGCTTGGGATTAGGGTGGGACAATGAGCAGTTCTTC. This codes for CASSLGLGWDNEQFF.

This clonotype has a count of ten or more. The CDR3 protein is CSVEQGGTQYF. CDR3 nucleotide sequence: TGCAGCGTTGAACAGGGAGGGACCCAGTACTTC. This chain joins TRBV29-1 and TRBJ2-5, with D perhaps matching TRBD2 (6 bases). The length of the CDR3 is 11 residues. V shed 2 bases and J shed 7 bases, with 8 bases lying between them. CDR1 SQVTM and CDR2 ANQGSEA come from the germline V gene.

This clonotype was observed a single time. The CDR3 DNA is TGCGCCAGCAGCCCCCGATGGCGGGAATCGTCCCGGGGGACAGATACGCAGTATTTT. It specifies CASSPRWRESSRGTDTQYF. The rearrangement joins TRBV5-1 to TRBJ2-3; tentative D call: TRBD2 (6 bases). In germline, CDR1 is SGHRS, CDR2 YFSETQ. Trimming left V 4 bases short and J 3 bases short, with 27 bases between. The CDR3 spans 19 residues.

This clonotype has at least ten counts. CDR3 region: CSVAVTGQGVKYF. The CDR3 DNA is TGCAGCGTTGCTGTAACGGGACAGGGAGTGAAGTACTTC. The chain combines TRBV29-1 with TRBJ2-7; 9 nucleotides line up with TRBD1. The CDR3 has 13 amino acids. Losses at the gene ends were 4 bases for V and 11 bases for J; bases not matched to a gene: 12. Germline V gives CDR1 SQVTM, CDR2 ANQGSEA.

This clonotype occurred a few times. The chain links TRBV11-2 to TRBJ1-3; the D gene is possibly TRBD1 (5 bases). Germline V gives CDR1 SGHAT, CDR2 FQNNGV. The CDR3 covers 18 residues. V was trimmed by 5 bases and J by 0 bases, leaving 20 bases between them. The CDR3 nucleotides read TGTGCCAGCAGCCTCCGGGACTCTTTACTGCGCTCTGGAAACACCATATATTTT. Its translation: CASSLRDSLLRSGNTIYF.

The V call is TRBV28, the J call TRBJ1-2; 9 bases are a match to TRBD1. Germline loops: CDR1 MDHEN, CDR2 SYDVKM. The CDR3 totals 14 residues. V dropped 3 bases and J dropped 6; count of bases not matched to a gene: 5. CDR3 protein: CASSFWGQGDGYTF. CDR3 nucleotide sequence: TGTGCCAGCAGTTTCTGGGGACAGGGCGATGGCTACACCTTC.

This clonotype was counted at least ten times. V is TRBV30 and J is TRBJ2-3, with 7 bases identical to TRBD1. J gave up 3 bases and V 5 bases, and 2 bases lay outside the gene matches. The CDR3 extends over 12 amino acids. Germline V CDR1 and CDR2: GTSNPN, SVGIG (reference sequence). Here the CDR3 DNA reads TGTGCCTGGGACAGGGAGACAGATACGCAGTATTTT. Protein product: CAWDRETDTQYF.

This clonotype has just a few counts. The CDR3 coding sequence is TGTGCCAGCGCCACACTAGCGGCCAACGAGCAGTACTTC. This gives the protein CASATLAANEQYF. J is TRBJ2-7 and V is TRBV7-9, with 8 bases fitting TRBD2. Looked up from germline, CDR1 is SEHNR and CDR2 is FQNEAQ (reference sequence). V lost 8 bases, J lost 5 bases, and 8 bases stayed unmatched. This CDR3 is 13 amino acids long.

J is TRBJ1-4 and V is TRBV12-3 or TRBV12-4; no clear D gene. This CDR3 is built from 12 residues. Trimming pared 1 base from V and 7 bases from J, leaving 4 bases between. The CDR3 region is CASSLGGEKLFF. The CDR3 bases are TGTGCCAGCAGTTTAGGGGGTGAAAAACTGTTTTTT.

This clonotype was seen at least ten times. The genes are TRBV5-1 and TRBJ2-1, with D uncertain. Germline-derived CDR1 and CDR2 are SGHRS and YFSETQ. The CDR3 spans 15 residues. V lost 3 bases and J lost 0, with 10 bases in between. The CDR3 nucleotides are TGCGCCAGCAGCTCGCGGACCTCCTCCTACAATGAGCAGTTCTTC. This translates into CASSSRTSSYNEQFF. Based on the CDR3 plus reference TRBV5-1 and TRBJ2-1, the full variable domain is KAGVTQTPRYLIKTRGQQVTLSCSPISGHRSVSWYQQTPGQGLQFLFEYFSETQRNKGNFPGRFSGRQFSNSRSEMNVSTLELGDSALYLCASSSRTSSYNEQFFGPGTRLTVL.

A few counts support this clonotype. The chain joins TRBV7-9 to TRBJ2-5, with D hard to call. V was shortened by 6 bases and J by 5 bases, with 10 bases between the two germline ends. Germline lookup yields CDR1 SEHNR and CDR2 FQNEAQ (reference sequence). The CDR3 runs 12 residues. CDR3 nucleotide sequence: TGTGCCAGCAGTATGTCCGGGGAGACCCAGTACTTC. Translation: CASSMSGETQYF. The variable domain in full, with the rest retrieved from reference TRBV7-9 and TRBJ2-5, is DTGVSQNPRHKITKRGQNVTFRCDPISEHNRLYWYRQTLGQGPEFLTYFQNEAQLEKSRLLSDRFSAERPKGSFSTLEIQRTEQGDSAMYLCASSMSGETQYFGPGTRLLVL.

This clonotype was observed at least ten times. The V call is TRBV5-1, the J call TRBJ2-1; the match to TRBD2 covers 8 bases. This CDR3 has 14 residues. Germline loops: CDR1 SGHRS, CDR2 YFSETQ. V trimming: 6 bases; J trimming: 8 bases; junction bases outside the gene matches: 10. The CDR3 sequence: CASKWAGGKYEQFF. CDR3 coding DNA: TGCGCCAGCAAGTGGGCGGGAGGAAAATATGAGCAGTTCTTC. The variable domain in full, with the rest retrieved from reference TRBV5-1 and TRBJ2-1, is KAGVTQTPRYLIKTRGQQVTLSCSPISGHRSVSWYQQTPGQGLQFLFEYFSETQRNKGNFPGRFSGRQFSNSRSEMNVSTLELGDSALYLCASKWAGGKYEQFFGPGTRLTVL.

This clonotype was counted a few times. The V gene is TRBV12-3 or TRBV12-4, the J gene TRBJ2-5; D could derive from TRBD1 or TRBD2 (7 bases each). V lost 8 bases, J lost 5 bases, and 18 bases lay in between. The CDR3 covers 14 residues. The CDR3 loop is CASGTGVGGETQYF. CDR3 nucleotide sequence: TGTGCCAGCGGAACAGGGGTCGGGGGGGAGACCCAGTACTTC.

The genes are TRBV4-1 and TRBJ1-5; 8 nucleotides align to TRBD1. Germline CDR1 and CDR2: MGHRA and YSYEKL. The CDR3 totals 13 residues. V was clipped by 5 bases and J by 7 bases; unmatched bases: 4. Here the CDR3 reads CASSLQGEQPQHF. The CDR3 coding sequence is TGCGCCAGCAGCTTACAGGGGGAGCAGCCCCAGCATTTT.

This clonotype was seen a few times. This chain uses TRBV7-9 with TRBJ2-5; D is unclear. CDR1 SEHNR and CDR2 FQNEAQ come from the germline V gene (reference sequence). Trimming stripped 5 bases from V and 6 bases from J, with 13 bases between. This CDR3 is 13 amino acids long. The CDR3 coding sequence is TGTGCCAGCAGCCTCGACTCCCGGCAGACCCAGTACTTC. It is translated as CASSLDSRQTQYF.

This clonotype has at least ten counts. V usage is TRBV9 and J usage is TRBJ1-6; no definite D call. The CDR3 has 15 residues. V lost 0 bases and J lost 7, with 11 bases in between. Per germline, CDR1 SGDLS and CDR2 YYNGEE. The CDR3 sequence is CASSVDPTPNSPLHF. CDR3 in DNA: TGTGCCAGCAGCGTAGATCCGACCCCAAATTCACCCCTCCACTTT. Filled out from reference TRBV9 and TRBJ1-6, the complete variable domain reads DSGVTQTPKHLITATGQRVTLRCSPRSGDLSVYWYQQSLDQGLQFLIQYYNGEERAKGNILERFSAQQFPDLHSELNLSSLELGDSALYFCASSVDPTPNSPLHFGNGTRLTVT.

At least ten counts were recorded for this clonotype. CDR3 loop: CASARSQGFQETQYF. Written as DNA, the CDR3 is TGTGCCAGCGCCCGTTCTCAGGGTTTCCAAGAGACCCAGTACTTC. This chain connects TRBV7-9 to TRBJ2-5, with D possibly being TRBD1 (5 bases). The CDR3 runs to 15 residues. Germline CDR1 SEHNR, CDR2 FQNEAQ (reference sequence). Deletions cut 8 bases from V and 1 base from J, with 17 bases between.

The chain uses TRBV5-1 and TRBJ2-5; D perhaps matches TRBD2 (6 bases). Trimming stripped 4 bases from V and 3 bases from J, with 13 bases between. CDR3 length: 14 amino acids. Germline values: CDR1 SGHRS, CDR2 YFSETQ. CDR3 sequence reads: CASSPRDLEETQYF. The CDR3 bases are TGCGCCAGCAGCCCCCGGGACTTGGAAGAGACCCAGTACTTC.

This clonotype was picked up many times. The rearrangement joins TRBV27 to TRBJ1-2; 7 nucleotides line up with TRBD1. This CDR3 region has 13 residues. Per germline, CDR1 MNHEY and CDR2 SMNVEV (reference sequence). V shed 6 bases, J shed 2 bases, and the junction held 3 bases outside the gene matches. CDR3 sequence (DNA): TGTGCCAGCAGGCGACAGGGAAACTATGGCTACACCTTC. Protein product: CASRRQGNYGYTF.

This clonotype was detected ten times or more. The V and J genes are TRBV29-1 and TRBJ2-3, with TRBD2 matching over 12 bases. The CDR3 extends over 18 amino acids. The ends lost 1 base at V and 2 bases at J; junction bases unmatched: 10. Germline V lookup: CDR1 SQVTM, CDR2 ANQGSEA. This CDR3 is CSVEGSSGRAWDTDTQYF. The CDR3 DNA is TGCAGCGTTGAAGGGTCTAGCGGGAGGGCCTGGGACACAGATACGCAGTATTTT.

At least ten counts were recorded for this clonotype. The chain combines TRBV28 with TRBJ1-2; 7 positions match TRBD1. The V segment lost 6 bases and the J segment 3 bases; nucleotides outside the gene matches: 10. The CDR3 contains 15 residues. Germline V lookup: CDR1 MDHEN, CDR2 SYDVKM. The CDR3 DNA reads TGTGCCAGCAGACTGCCGCTGACAGGGTACTATGGCTACACCTTC. Translation: CASRLPLTGYYGYTF.

This clonotype was seen repeatedly, ten times or more. The CDR3 loop is CASSWTGHTGELFF. The DNA for the CDR3 is TGCGCCAGCAGCTGGACTGGCCACACCGGGGAGCTGTTTTTT. This chain joins TRBV5-1 and TRBJ2-2; D is possibly TRBD2 (5 bases). Per the germline V gene, CDR1 is SGHRS and CDR2 is YFSETQ. V lost 3 bases and J lost 3, with 9 bases in between. The CDR3 length is 14 residues.

This clonotype was seen many times. The chain links TRBV6-1 to TRBJ2-1, with TRBD2 identical over 8 bases. Germline V gene data show CDR1 as MNHNS and CDR2 as SASEGT. Losses at the gene ends were 7 bases for V and 1 base for J; bases not matched to a gene: 6. The CDR3 contains 15 residues. The DNA for the CDR3 is TGTGCCAGCATGAGGACTAGCATATCCTACAATGAGCAGTTCTTC. This codes for CASMRTSISYNEQFF.